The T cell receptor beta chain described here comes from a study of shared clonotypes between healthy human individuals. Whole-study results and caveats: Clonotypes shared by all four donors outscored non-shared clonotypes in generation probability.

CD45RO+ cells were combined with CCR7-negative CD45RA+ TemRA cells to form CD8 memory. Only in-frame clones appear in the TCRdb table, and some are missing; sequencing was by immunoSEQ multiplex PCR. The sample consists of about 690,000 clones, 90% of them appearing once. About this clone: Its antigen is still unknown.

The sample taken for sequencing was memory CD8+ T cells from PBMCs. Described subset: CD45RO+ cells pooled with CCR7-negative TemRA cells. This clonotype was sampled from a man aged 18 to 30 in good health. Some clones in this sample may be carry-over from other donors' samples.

CDR3 in DNA: TGTGCCAGCAGTTTGAGGTCCAGGGGCGATTACGAGCAGTACTTC. Translating gives CASSLRSRGDYEQYF. The gene calls are TRBV27 and TRBJ2-7; possible D gene TRBD1, 6 bases. V gave up 3 bases and J gave up 4 bases, with 16 bases separating them. From germline, CDR1 is MNHEY and CDR2 SMNVEV (reference sequence). The CDR3 has 15 residues.